These 27 T cell receptor beta chains were all obtained from the same sample, sequenced in a study of blood T cell repertoires in COVID-19. Method: immunoSEQ multiplex PCR; TCRdb's copy keeps in-frame clones and lacks some. The sample has 100,000 to 150,000 clones; about 86% are singletons. The material sequenced was peripheral blood. These receptors all come from a woman between 50 and 59 years old with acute or convalescent COVID-19.

The V call is TRBV18, the J call TRBJ1-3; tentatively, D is TRBD1 (5 bases). This CDR3 spans 17 amino acids. The V end lost 5 bases, the J end lost 0 bases, and 17 bases lay between the germline ends. CDR1 KGHSH and CDR2 LQKENI come from the germline V gene. The CDR3 bases are TGTGCCAGCTCATCCCCCGGGGGGGGGACCTCTGGAAACACCATATATTTT. It yields the protein CASSSPGGGTSGNTIYF.

The chain recombines TRBV18 with TRBJ2-3, with 8 bases identical to TRBD2. The V gene's germline CDR1 is KGHSH and CDR2 LQKENI. Germline trimming cut 3 bases from V and 5 bases from J; bases unmatched to any gene: 7. The CDR3 runs to 15 residues. Written as DNA, the CDR3 is TGTGCCAGCTCACCGCGCCGGGGGGGCCTAGATACGCAGTATTTT. Amino acids: CASSPRRGGLDTQYF. The full variable domain, its missing parts supplied by reference TRBV18 and TRBJ2-3, is NAGVMQNPRHLVRRRGQEARLRCSPMKGHSHVYWYRQLPEEGLKFMVYLQKENIIDESGMPKERFSAEFPKEGPSILRIQQVVRGDSAAYFCASSPRRGGLDTQYFGPGTRLTVL.

This sequence joins TRBV5-1 and TRBJ1-6; 10 bases agree with TRBD1. The CDR3 has 16 residues. The junction had 8 bases not matched to a gene; V was cut back by 4 bases and J by 7 bases. Germline CDR1 SGHRS, CDR2 YFSETQ. CDR3 in amino acids: CASSEGGQGGNSPLHF. The CDR3 DNA is TGCGCCAGCAGCGAAGGCGGACAGGGGGGGAATTCACCCCTCCACTTT.

As for this clone: The sample holds other DNA sequences that translate to the same CDR3. CDR3 sequence: CASSTGLAGSTDTQYF. CDR3 in DNA: TGTGCCAGTAGCACGGGACTAGCGGGGAGTACAGATACGCAGTATTTT. V gene TRBV19 combines with J gene TRBJ2-3, with 13 bases lining up with TRBD2. Per the germline V gene, CDR1 is LNHDA and CDR2 is SQIVND (reference sequence). The trim removed 6 bases at V and 3 bases at J, leaving 6 bases unmatched. CDR3 length equals 16 residues.

This rearrangement joins TRBV3-1 (or the pseudogene TRBV3-2) to TRBJ2-2; possibly TRBD1 for D (6 bases). The germline gives CDR1 LGHDT, CDR2 YNNKEL (reference sequence). The CDR3 totals 16 residues. The V and J ends lost 0 bases and 2 bases respectively, with 10 bases between them. The CDR3 DNA is TGTGCCAGCAGCCAAGATTCCAGGGGAAACACCGGGGAGCTGTTTTTT. It specifies CASSQDSRGNTGELFF.

The CDR3 DNA is TGTGCCAGCAGCCAAATAATGAACACTGAAGCTTTCTTT. It encodes CASSQIMNTEAFF. The genes are TRBV14 and TRBJ1-1, with unresolved D. V was clipped by 2 bases and J by 0 bases, with 4 bases between them. The CDR3 is made up of 13 amino acids. Looked up from germline, CDR1 is SGHDN and CDR2 is FVKESK.

This chain uses TRBV10-2 with TRBJ2-7; TRBD1 is a possible D gene (5 bases). The germline V gene has CDR1 WSHSY and CDR2 SAAADI. The CDR3 has 12 residues. Trimming removed 0 bases at V and 7 bases at J, with 7 bases between. The CDR3: CASSESRTEQYF. In DNA form, the CDR3 reads TGCGCCAGCAGTGAGTCAAGGACAGAGCAGTACTTC.

This clone was counted only a few times. The chain is built from TRBV4-1 and TRBJ2-1; 8 nucleotides match TRBD2. Trimming took 5 bases from V and 7 from J; bases not matched to a gene: 13. Germline V gene data show CDR1 as MGHRA and CDR2 as YSYEKL. The CDR3 sequence is 16 residues long. CDR3 DNA: TGCGCCAGCAGCTCCTTAGCGGGGACGGGGGGAAATGAGCAGTTCTTC. Translation: CASSSLAGTGGNEQFF.

V and J are TRBV24-1 and TRBJ2-1, with D possibly being TRBD1 (5 bases). Between the trimmed V and J ends, which lost 5 bases and 5 bases, there was a span of 9 bases. The CDR3 loop spans 13 amino acids. The germline V gene has CDR1 KGHDR and CDR2 SFDVKD. The CDR3 here is CATSVSGNNEQFF. In nucleotides, the CDR3 is TGTGCCACCAGTGTGTCAGGGAACAATGAGCAGTTCTTC.

The V call is TRBV6-6, the J call TRBJ2-7, with TRBD2 matching over 7 bases. This CDR3 contains 13 residues. Germline CDR1 MNHNY, CDR2 SVGAGI (reference sequence). With 11 bases clipped from V and 2 bases from J, the junction kept 9 bases outside the gene matches. The CDR3 DNA is TGTGCCGCCTGTGACGGGACTACCTACGAGCAGTACTTC. This gives the protein CAACDGTTYEQYF.

The chain combines TRBV30 with TRBJ2-7, with 9 bases lining up with TRBD2. This CDR3 is built from 15 residues. Germline values: CDR1 GTSNPN, CDR2 SVGIG (reference sequence). Losses at the gene ends were 0 bases for V and 7 bases for J; bases not matched to a gene: 10. Here the CDR3 DNA reads TGTGCCTGGAGTGTACGGGGGCTAGCGGGGATAGAGCAGTACTTC. The encoded protein is CAWSVRGLAGIEQYF.

The CDR3 sequence: CASSLLGNQPQHF. The CDR3 DNA reads as TGTGCCAGCAGTCTTCTAGGCAATCAGCCCCAGCATTTT. This chain links TRBV12-3 or TRBV12-4 with TRBJ1-5; the D is unclear. The CDR3 spans 13 residues. Trimming took off 5 bases at V and 2 bases at J, with 7 bases between the two ends.

The chain combines TRBV18 with TRBJ1-3; 7 bases are shared with TRBD1. The CDR3 is 16 residues long. CDR1 and CDR2 (germline): KGHSH, LQKENI. The V segment lost 3 bases and the J segment 3 bases; nucleotides outside the gene matches: 8. The CDR3 spells CASSPDRDRGGNTIYF. In DNA, the CDR3 is TGTGCCAGCTCACCCGACCGGGACAGAGGTGGAAACACCATATATTTT.

V usage is TRBV29-1 and J usage is TRBJ1-3; a possible D gene is TRBD1 (6 bases). CDR3 length: 14 residues. Germline CDR1 SQVTM, CDR2 ANQGSEA. The V and J ends lost 3 bases and 3 bases respectively, with 12 bases between them. The CDR3 region is CSVEVGTYGNTIYF. The DNA for the CDR3 is TGCAGCGTTGAGGTTGGGACATATGGAAACACCATATATTTT.

The gene calls are TRBV30 and TRBJ2-1, with TRBD2 matching over 8 bases. CDR1 GTSNPN and CDR2 SVGIG come from the germline V gene (reference sequence). V dropped 4 bases and J dropped 5; count of bases not matched to a gene: 10. The CDR3 extends over 15 amino acids. CDR3 amino acids: CAWNFPGLGDNEQFF. For the CDR3, the DNA is TGTGCCTGGAACTTCCCGGGACTAGGAGACAATGAGCAGTTCTTC.

The chain carries TRBV28 and TRBJ1-5; D is unclear. Germline V gene data show CDR1 as MDHEN and CDR2 as SYDVKM. The CDR3 consists of 13 residues. Trimming removed 6 bases at V and 5 bases at J, with 11 bases between. The CDR3 coding sequence is TGTGCCAGCAGGGTAGCGGTTTATCAGCCCCAGCATTTT. This sequence encodes CASRVAVYQPQHF.

The rearrangement links TRBV30 to TRBJ1-4; TRBD1 matches 9 bases. With V trimmed by 0 bases and J by 8 bases, 4 bases remained unmatched. Looked up from germline, CDR1 is GTSNPN and CDR2 is SVGIG (reference sequence). The CDR3 has 14 residues. CDR3 residues: CAWSVGQGSEKLFF. The CDR3, as DNA: TGTGCCTGGAGTGTAGGACAGGGGTCCGAAAAACTGTTTTTT. The full variable domain, its missing parts supplied by reference TRBV30 and TRBJ1-4, is SQTIHQWPATLVQPVGSPLSLECTVEGTSNPNLYWYRQAAGRGLQLLFYSVGIGQISSEVPQNLSASRPQDRQFILSSKKLLLSDSGFYLCAWSVGQGSEKLFFGSGTQLSVL.

The rearrangement links TRBV14 to TRBJ2-1, with 8 nucleotides matching TRBD2. The germline V gene encodes CDR1 SGHDN and CDR2 FVKESK. The CDR3 extends over 14 amino acids. V was clipped by 1 base and J by 9 bases; unmatched bases: 5. The CDR3 protein is CASSQVGLAGEQFF. The CDR3 nucleotides are TGTGCCAGCAGCCAAGTTGGGCTAGCGGGTGAGCAGTTCTTC.

The gene calls are TRBV12-3 or TRBV12-4 and TRBJ2-7; the D gene is possibly TRBD2 (5 bases). V shed 6 bases and J shed 4 bases, with 10 bases lying between them. CDR3 length: 12 amino acids. The CDR3 here is CASSPTGYEQYF. CDR3 DNA sequence: TGTGCCAGCAGCCCCACGGGGTACGAGCAGTACTTC.

The chain uses TRBV6-5 and TRBJ2-7; D is perhaps TRBD1 (6 bases). Trimming took 7 bases from V and 0 from J, leaving 7 bases between them. The CDR3 runs to 12 residues. The germline V gene has CDR1 MNHEY and CDR2 SVGAGI. The CDR3 DNA follows: TGTGCCAGCACAGGGGACTCCTACGAGCAGTACTTC. Its translation is CASTGDSYEQYF.

The genes are TRBV3-1 (or the pseudogene TRBV3-2) and TRBJ1-2; D call uncertain. The V gene's germline CDR1 is LGHDT and CDR2 YNNKEL (reference sequence). V lost 3 bases and J 8 bases, leaving 7 bases between the germline ends. The CDR3 covers 11 residues. The CDR3 loop reads CASSQSSGYTF. DNA of the CDR3: TGTGCCAGCAGCCAGTCGAGCGGCTACACCTTC.

This clone was recorded a few times. V and J are TRBV18 and TRBJ1-1; 10 nucleotides line up with TRBD1. With 6 bases clipped from V and 8 bases from J, the junction kept 12 bases outside the gene matches. The CDR3 has 15 amino acids. Germline CDR1 and CDR2: KGHSH and LQKENI. The CDR3 reads CASSPTGTGVSEAFF. The CDR3 region has the DNA TGTGCCAGCTCCCCGACAGGGACAGGGGTTTCCGAAGCTTTCTTT.

Details on this clone: An end of the junction does not agree with germline; a read error may underlie this. The chain is built from TRBV16 and TRBJ1-2; 7 bases align to TRBD1. Germline CDR1 is KGHSY and CDR2 is FQNENV. The CDR3 consists of 13 residues. The CDR3 nucleotides read TGTGCCAGCAGCCAAACCCCCGACAGGGCGCACGCCTTC. The encoded protein is CASSQTPDRAHAF.

The chain employs TRBV21-1 and TRBJ1-1; the table names TRBD1, a call not compared with the DNA. TRBV21-1 is given as a pseudogene. The CDR3 is 19 amino acids. The CDR3 spells CASRPPRRTGGGLNTEAFF. In nucleotides, the CDR3 is TGTGCCAGCAGACCCCCCAGGAGGACAGGGGGCGGATTGAACACTGAAGCTTTCTTT.

The CDR3 spells CASSFGSSYEQYF. In DNA, the CDR3 is TGTGCCAGCAGCTTTGGCAGCTCCTACGAGCAGTACTTC. This chain connects TRBV5-5 to TRBJ2-7; no definite D call. Germline CDR1 reads SGHKS; CDR2 reads YYEKEE (reference sequence). This CDR3 region has 13 residues. V lost 2 bases, J lost 0 bases, and 6 bases lay in between.

This clone was recorded a few times. The rearrangement uses TRBV6-5 and TRBJ1-2; TRBD1 matches at 9 bases. The V gene's germline CDR1 is MNHEY and CDR2 SVGAGI. The trim removed 5 bases at V and 2 bases at J, leaving 3 bases unmatched. This CDR3 has 14 amino acids. The CDR3 protein is CASSRTGVNYGYTF. In DNA, the CDR3 is TGTGCCAGCAGTAGGACAGGGGTAAACTATGGCTACACCTTC.

In this sample, this clone turned up a few times. V usage is TRBV10-3 and J usage is TRBJ2-3; 16 bases map to TRBD2. The V and J ends lost 6 bases and 6 bases, in that order; junction bases with no gene match: 9. Per the germline V gene, CDR1 is ENHRY and CDR2 is SYGVKD. The length of the CDR3 is 17 residues. The CDR3 region has the DNA TGTGCCATCAGCCCCGGGACTAGCGGGGGGGCCACGGATACGCAGTATTTT. As protein: CAISPGTSGGATDTQYF.